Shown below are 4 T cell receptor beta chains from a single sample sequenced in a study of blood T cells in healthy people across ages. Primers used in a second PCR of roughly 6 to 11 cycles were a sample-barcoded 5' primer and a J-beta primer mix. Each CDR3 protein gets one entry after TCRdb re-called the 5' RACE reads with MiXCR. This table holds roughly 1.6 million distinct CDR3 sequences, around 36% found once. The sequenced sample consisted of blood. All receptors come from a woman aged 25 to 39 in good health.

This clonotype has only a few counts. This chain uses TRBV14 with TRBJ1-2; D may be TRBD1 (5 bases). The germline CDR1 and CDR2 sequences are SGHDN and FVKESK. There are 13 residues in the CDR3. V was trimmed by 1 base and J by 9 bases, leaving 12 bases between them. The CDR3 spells CASSQVDSPSYTF. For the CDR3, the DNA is TGTGCCAGCAGCCAAGTCGACAGTCCAAGCTACACCTTC.

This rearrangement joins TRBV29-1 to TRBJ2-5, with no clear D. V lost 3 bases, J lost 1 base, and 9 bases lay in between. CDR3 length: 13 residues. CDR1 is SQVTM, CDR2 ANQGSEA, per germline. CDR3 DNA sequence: TGCAGCGTTGACTTATGGGGCCAAGAGACCCAGTACTTC. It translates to CSVDLWGQETQYF.

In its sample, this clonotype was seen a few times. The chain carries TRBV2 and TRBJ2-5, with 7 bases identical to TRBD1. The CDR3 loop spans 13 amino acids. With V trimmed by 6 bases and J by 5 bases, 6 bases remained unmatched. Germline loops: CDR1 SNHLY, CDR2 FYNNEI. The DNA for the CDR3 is TGTGCCAGCAGGACACAGGGGACGGAGACCCAGTACTTC. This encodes CASRTQGTETQYF.

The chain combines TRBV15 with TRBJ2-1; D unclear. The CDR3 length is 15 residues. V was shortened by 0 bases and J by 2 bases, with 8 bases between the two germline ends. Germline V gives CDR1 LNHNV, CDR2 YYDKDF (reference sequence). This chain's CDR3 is CATSREGLAYNEQFF. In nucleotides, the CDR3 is TGTGCCACCAGCAGAGAGGGTCTAGCCTACAATGAGCAGTTCTTC.